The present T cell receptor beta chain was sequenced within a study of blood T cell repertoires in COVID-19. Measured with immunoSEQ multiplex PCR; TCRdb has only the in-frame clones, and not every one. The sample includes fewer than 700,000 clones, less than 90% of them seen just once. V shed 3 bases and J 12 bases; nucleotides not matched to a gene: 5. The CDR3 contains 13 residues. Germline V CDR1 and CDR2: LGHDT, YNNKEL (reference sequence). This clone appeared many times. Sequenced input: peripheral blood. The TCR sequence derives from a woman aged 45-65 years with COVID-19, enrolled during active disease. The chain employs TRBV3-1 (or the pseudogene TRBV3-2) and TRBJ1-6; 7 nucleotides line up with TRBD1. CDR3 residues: CASSQTGSGPLHF. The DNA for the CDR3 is TGTGCCAGCAGCCAGACAGGGTCTGGACCCCTCCACTTT.